The entry below gives a single TCR beta chain sequence along with its context. Its antigen is not known. The data stem from a study of cytomegalovirus exposure and HLA in healthy donors. Study results and limitations: Solely CMV serostatus was available to characterize immune exposure. Among the most significant clusters, several appeared linked to common viral pathogens in a later analysis. The study designated some 180 TCR beta chains cytomegalovirus-associated. For cytomegalovirus status, the classifier reportedly gave diagnoses with high specificity and sensitivity.

The ends were cut back, 1 base at V and 0 bases at J, with 8 bases in the middle. The CDR3 is 15 residues long. CDR1 is LNHDA, CDR2 SQIVND, per germline (reference sequence). The PCR employed 60 Vbeta primers together with 13 Jbeta primers. TCRdb's copy holds only in-frame clones and misses some; the assay was immunoSEQ multiplex PCR. Of around 150,000 clones detected, around 79% appear once; the ten largest clones hold roughly 7.5%. The material sequenced was PBMCs. This clonotype was obtained from a male donor in good health and CMV-seropositive. The chain combines TRBV19 with TRBJ2-3; TRBD2 might be the D (5 bases). The CDR3 DNA reads as TGTGCCAGTAGTATAGTTGGGGAGAGCACAGATACGCAGTATTTT. This codes for CASSIVGESTDTQYF. Looking up the rest from reference TRBV19 and TRBJ2-3 gives the full variable domain: DGGITQSPKYLFRKEGQNVTLSCEQNLNHDAMYWYRQDPGQGLRLIYYSQIVNDFQKGDIAEGYSVSREKKESFPLTVTSAQKNPTAFYLCASSIVGESTDTQYFGPGTRLTVL.